The T cell receptor (beta chain) described here comes from a study of Tregs in tolerant kidney transplant recipients. Background on the study: Mixed chimerism was transient after nonmyeloablative marrow transplants from related graft donors.

Clones were read by immunoSEQ multiplex PCR, and TCRdb kept only the in-frame ones, dropping some. The sample yields nearly 15,000 clones, roughly 75% seen once. Germline CDR1 and CDR2: SGHDT and YYEEEE. V shed 1 base, J shed 4 bases, and the junction held 9 bases outside the gene matches. The CDR3 contains 16 residues. The starting material was Tregs from blood, obtained before the transplant. The chain recombines TRBV5-6 with TRBJ1-2, with 8 nucleotides matching TRBD1. This receptor was identified in a human donor who received a combined kidney and bone marrow transplant. CDR3 DNA sequence: TGTGCCAGCAGCTTGATGGTCCAGGGGGCTATCTATGGCTACACCTTC. It is translated as CASSLMVQGAIYGYTF. Drawing the rest from reference TRBV5-6 and TRBJ1-2, the complete variable domain is DAGVTQSPTHLIKTRGQQVTLRCSPKSGHDTVSWYQQALGQGPQFIFQYYEEEERQRGNFPDRFSGHQFPNYSSELNVNALLLGDSALYLCASSLMVQGAIYGYTFGSGTRLTVV.